This is a list of T cell receptor beta chains from one sample in a study of shared clonotypes between healthy human individuals. The assay was immunoSEQ multiplex PCR, and TCRdb's table has in-frame clones only and misses some. The table records over 2 million clones, 85% to 95% of them present only once. Sample: naive CD4+ T cells from PBMCs. The receptors derive from a man younger than 35 in good health. Some clones in this sample may be carry-over from other donors' samples. Both conserved end residues are part of each CDR3. D genes are given only for firm matches. Not every row has a clone size; where given, it reads once, few, many or a size class.

J gene,clone size,D gene,V gene,CDR3 length,CDR3 DNA,CDR3 protein
TRBJ2-3,.,TRBD2,TRBV6-5,15,TGTGCCAGCAGAGATATAGCGGGAGGCTCAGATACGCAGTATTTT,CASRDIAGGSDTQYF
TRBJ1-1,.,TRBD1,TRBV5-1,15,TGCGCCAGCAGACCGGTTCAGGGGGCCAACACTGAAGCTTTCTTT,CASRPVQGANTEAFF
TRBJ1-1,.,.,TRBV28,14,TGTGCCAGCAGTTTTTTCCGTCGAGACACTGAAGCTTTCTTT,CASSFFRRDTEAFF
TRBJ2-1,.,.,TRBV4-2,15,TGTGCCAGCAGCCAAGATCGTGACTCCTACAATGAGCAGTTCTTC,CASSQDRDSYNEQFF
TRBJ2-7,.,.,TRBV6-1,14,TGTGCCAGCAGCCTAAGGTTGGGGCGCGACGAGCAGTACTTC,CASSLRLGRDEQYF
TRBJ1-1,.,.,TRBV28,11,TGTGCCAGCAGTTTTAGTAGGGCAGTTTTCTTT,CASSFSRAVFF
TRBJ2-5,.,.,TRBV7-9,15,TGTGCCAGCAGCTTAGCGGGCCAGGCAGCAGAGACCCAGTACTTC,CASSLAGQAAETQYF
TRBJ2-1,.,TRBD1,TRBV6-5,12,TGTGCCAGCAGTGCCGACAGGGCGGAGCAGTTCTTC,CASSADRAEQFF
TRBJ1-5,.,.,TRBV19,16,TGTGCCAGTAGTACCCCGACCGGTATTAGCAATCAGCCCCAGCATTTT,CASSTPTGISNQPQHF
TRBJ2-2,.,.,TRBV6-4,14,TGTGCCAGTTCACAACAGGGGAACACCGGGGAGCTGTTTTTT,CASSQQGNTGELFF
TRBJ1-1,.,.,TRBV6-6,15,TGTGCCAGCAGTTACCCGACCGGGGGGAACACTGAAGCTTTCTTT,CASSYPTGGNTEAFF
TRBJ2-7,.,.,TRBV28,14,TGTGCCAGCAGTCTCCCGACGGCGTACTACGAGCAGTACTTC,CASSLPTAYYEQYF
TRBJ2-1,once,TRBD2,TRBV28,21,TGTGCCAGCAGCCAGCCCCACAGAGGGACTAGCGGAGGGAGCTCCTACAATGAGCAGTTCTTC,CASSQPHRGTSGGSSYNEQFF
TRBJ2-7,.,.,TRBV13,15,TGTGCCAGCAGCTTAATGCAGGGAACCACTTACGAGCAGTACTTC,CASSLMQGTTYEQYF
TRBJ2-7,once,.,TRBV6-5,15,TGTGCCAGCAGTCCGGGCGGGGGCGCTGGACACGAGCAGTACTTC,CASSPGGGAGHEQYF
TRBJ2-7,.,TRBD1,TRBV5-4,15,TGTGCCAGCAGCACCCGACAGGGGAGCTCCTACGAGCAGTACTTC,CASSTRQGSSYEQYF
TRBJ2-5,.,.,TRBV7-9,13,TGTGCCAGCAGCTTACGGGGAAAAGAGACCCAGTACTTC,CASSLRGKETQYF
TRBJ1-5,.,.,TRBV14,16,TGTGCCAGCAGCCTACCCTGGAGGAAAAGCAATCAGCCCCAGCATTTT,CASSLPWRKSNQPQHF
TRBJ1-2,.,.,TRBV7-3,16,TGTGCCAGCAGCTTAACGGGAAGATTTGGACGAATAGGCTACACCTTC,CASSLTGRFGRIGYTF
TRBJ1-2,.,TRBD1,TRBV15,15,TGTGCCACCAGCAGCCGGGACAGGGACACCTATGGCTACACCTTC,CATSSRDRDTYGYTF
TRBJ1-2,.,.,TRBV5-5,14,TGTGCCAGCAGCTTCCGGGCAGGGGACTATGGCTACACCTTC,CASSFRAGDYGYTF
TRBJ2-7,.,TRBD1,TRBV5-1,13,TGCGCCAGCAGCTCGGGGACAGGGCTCGAGCAGTACTTC,CASSSGTGLEQYF
TRBJ2-7,.,.,TRBV18,13,TGTGCCAGCTCACCCAGACAGCCATACGAGCAGTACTTC,CASSPRQPYEQYF
TRBJ1-1,few,.,TRBV30,13,TGTGCCTGGACCCTGGACGTGAACACTGAAGCTTTCTTT,CAWTLDVNTEAFF
TRBJ2-1,once,TRBD1,TRBV5-4,12,TGTGCCAGCAGCCCCCGGACAGGGGGCCTGTTCTTC,CASSPRTGGLFF
TRBJ2-2,.,.,TRBV7-2,15,TGTGCCAGCAGCTTACAACAGGGATCCACCGGGGAGCTGTTTTTT,CASSLQQGSTGELFF
TRBJ2-4,.,.,TRBV15,15,TGTGCCACCAGCAGAGTGGGGGCAACCAAAAACATTCAGTACTTC,CATSRVGATKNIQYF
TRBJ2-7,.,.,TRBV6-5,13,TGTGCCAGCAGTTACTCGGGGCAGTACGAGCAGTACTTC,CASSYSGQYEQYF
TRBJ1-4,.,TRBD1,TRBV4-1,17,TGCGCCAGCAGCTCTGGACAGGGGCAAACCTGGAATGAAAAACTGTTTTTT,CASSSGQGQTWNEKLFF
TRBJ2-1,.,TRBD2,TRBV28,17,TGTGCCAGTTGGACTAGCGGGAGGGCCCTCCGGGCCAATGAGCAGTTCTTC,CASWTSGRALRANEQFF
TRBJ2-2,.,TRBD2,TRBV5-1,15,TGCGCCAGCAGCCCCCCGGGAGGGAACACCGGGGAGCTGTTTTTT,CASSPPGGNTGELFF
TRBJ2-2,.,.,TRBV27,12,TGTGCCAGCAGTCCAATCACCGGGGAGCTGTTTTTT,CASSPITGELFF
TRBJ1-6,.,TRBD1,TRBV6-5,14,TGTGCCAGCGGACAGGGTGTCGGTAATTCACCCCTCCACTTT,CASGQGVGNSPLHF
TRBJ2-1,.,.,TRBV4-1,15,TGCGCCAGCAGCCCGGCGGTCTATGACTACAATGAGCAGTTCTTC,CASSPAVYDYNEQFF
TRBJ1-4,.,.,TRBV6-1,15,TGTGCCAGCAGTGGGGGTGGGGTTAGAGGTGAAAAACTGTTTTTT,CASSGGGVRGEKLFF
TRBJ1-5,.,.,TRBV30,14,TGTGCCTGGAGTGTATTCCAAACAACTCAGCCCCAGCATTTT,CAWSVFQTTQPQHF
TRBJ2-5,.,TRBD1,TRBV30,14,TGTGCCTGGAACTCTTGGACAGGGCAAGAGACCCAGTACTTC,CAWNSWTGQETQYF
TRBJ2-7,.,TRBD1,TRBV2,17,TGTGCCAGCAGGCCCTCCCTGGGACAGGGGAGCTCCTACGAGCAGTACTTC,CASRPSLGQGSSYEQYF
TRBJ1-1,.,.,TRBV12-5,13,TGTGCTAGTGGTCTGGCGGAGGACACTGAAGCTTTCTTT,CASGLAEDTEAFF
TRBJ2-1,.,TRBD2,TRBV5-4,15,TGTGCCAGCAGCTTGGCGGGACTAGCGGAAAATGAGCAGTTCTTC,CASSLAGLAENEQFF
TRBJ2-1,.,TRBD1,TRBV6-5,14,TGTGCCAGCAGTTCGGGACAGGTCAACAATGAGCAGTTCTTC,CASSSGQVNNEQFF
TRBJ2-5,.,TRBD2,TRBV2,15,TGTGCCAGCAATAGATTGGCGGGAGAGGTCGAGACCCAGTACTTC,CASNRLAGEVETQYF
TRBJ2-7,.,TRBD1,TRBV7-9,15,TGTGCCAGCAGTCCAGGGACAGGGGGCGTCTGGGAGCAGTACTTC,CASSPGTGGVWEQYF
TRBJ2-7,.,.,TRBV7-8,14,TGTGCCAGCAGCCCCCGGTCTAGAACTGAAGAGCAGTACTTC,CASSPRSRTEEQYF
TRBJ2-3,once,.,TRBV19,14,TGTGCCGGCTTACAGGAAATTAGCACAGATACGCAGTATTTT,CAGLQEISTDTQYF
TRBJ2-1,.,.,TRBV28,14,TGTGCCAGCAGTCCCCGGACTCCTTACAATGAGCAGTTCTTC,CASSPRTPYNEQFF
TRBJ2-1,.,.,TRBV9,15,TGTGCCAGCAGCCTTTCCGGGAAGGGACGGAATGAGCAGTTCTTC,CASSLSGKGRNEQFF
TRBJ1-2,.,.,TRBV21-1,13,TGTGCCAGCAGCACTGACAGGAGCTATGGCTACACCTTC,CASSTDRSYGYTF
TRBJ2-1,once,.,TRBV7-9,14,TGTGCCAGCAGCCTACGGGACTCCTACAATGAGCAGTTCTTC,CASSLRDSYNEQFF
TRBJ2-1,once,.,TRBV4-1,13,TGCGCCAGCAGCCAAGATTGGATCAATGAGCAGTTCTTC,CASSQDWINEQFF
TRBJ2-3,.,.,TRBV5-1,17,TGCGCCAGCAGCTCCCTCCCGGGATTTAGCTACCCAGATACGCAGTATTTT,CASSSLPGFSYPDTQYF
TRBJ2-1,.,.,TRBV5-1,13,TGCGCCAGCTGGGCGGGATCCTACAATGAGCAGTTCTTC,CASWAGSYNEQFF
TRBJ1-5,.,TRBD1,TRBV6-6,15,TGTGCCAGCAGCCGGGGACAGGTCGAAAATCAGCCCCAGCATTTT,CASSRGQVENQPQHF
TRBJ1-5,.,.,TRBV2,14,TGTGCCAGCAGGGGGGTGGCCACCAATCAGCCCCAGCATTTT,CASRGVATNQPQHF
TRBJ2-3,.,.,TRBV5-1,14,TGCGCCAGCAGCGGGGGGTCCCCAGTCGGTACGCAGTATTTT,CASSGGSPVGTQYF
TRBJ2-5,.,.,TRBV11-2,16,TGTGCCAGCAGCAATTTTAGGGGGGCGACCCGGGAGACCCAGTACTTC,CASSNFRGATRETQYF
TRBJ2-7,.,.,TRBV5-6,13,TGTGCCAGCAGCTTGGGCCCCGGGGGCGAGCAGTACTTC,CASSLGPGGEQYF
TRBJ2-7,.,TRBD1,TRBV19,14,TGTGCCAGTAGTAAGGGACAGGGGGCCTACGAGCAGTACTTC,CASSKGQGAYEQYF
TRBJ2-7,.,TRBD1,TRBV28,14,TGTGCCAGCAGTTTAGGGGACAGCTCCTACGAGCAGTACTTC,CASSLGDSSYEQYF
TRBJ2-1,.,TRBD2,TRBV5-4,15,TGTGCCAGCAGCTCGACTAGCGGGAGGATCGGTGAGCAGTTCTTC,CASSSTSGRIGEQFF